Presented here are 24 T cell receptor beta chains from one specimen sequenced in a study of vaccination effects on CD4 cells after COVID-19. Their specific antigens are unknown. TCRdb's table, derived via immunoSEQ multiplex PCR, lists solely in-frame clones and lacks some. The table lists over 80,000 clones, around four fifths of them singletons. After expansion with viral peptide pools in the ViraFEST assay, antigen-specific CD4+ T cells were sequenced. Scientists isolated CD4+ T cells after a roughly 9-day culture period ended. BNT162b2 vaccine or mRNA-1273 vaccine was given to participants in two doses. Sample: CD4+ T cells from PBMCs cultured with HCoV-OC43 spike peptides, taken after COVID-19 vaccination. Regarding subset: HCoV-OC43 spike overlapping peptide pool stimulation. The receptors here all came from a human donor who received a COVID-19 vaccine.

This rearrangement joins TRBV19 to TRBJ2-5, with D unresolved. Trimming shortened V by 5 bases and J by 5 bases, and 15 bases separated the two germline ends. This CDR3 has 14 amino acids. Germline CDR1 is LNHDA and CDR2 is SQIVND (reference sequence). CDR3 in amino acids: CASSSGPLGETQYF. The CDR3 DNA reads TGTGCCAGTAGTTCCGGGCCCCTCGGGGAGACCCAGTACTTC.

This clone has only a few counts. The V gene is TRBV11-2, the J gene TRBJ2-1; 8 bases align to TRBD1. The CDR3 is 16 amino acids. From germline, CDR1 is SGHAT and CDR2 FQNNGV. The V gene end was trimmed by 1 base and the J gene end by 3 bases; junction bases not matched to a gene: 5. As DNA, the CDR3 is TGTGCCAGCAGCTTAGTATCCGGGACAGGCTACAATGAGCAGTTCTTC. This gives the protein CASSLVSGTGYNEQFF.

The CDR3 loop is CASSPYEGRGEKLFF. DNA for the CDR3: TGTGCCAGCAGCCCATACGAAGGGAGGGGTGAAAAACTGTTTTTT. The chain employs TRBV28 and TRBJ1-4, with D perhaps TRBD1 (5 bases). Germline V gene data show CDR1 as MDHEN and CDR2 as SYDVKM. The germline V and J ends were trimmed by 6 bases and 7 bases, with 18 bases remaining between them. This CDR3 is built from 15 residues.

The genes are TRBV2 and TRBJ2-5, with no clear D. This CDR3 is built from 14 residues. Germline CDR1 is SNHLY and CDR2 is FYNNEI. Trimming pared 3 bases from V and 0 bases from J, leaving 8 bases between. CDR3 in DNA: TGTGCCAGCAGTGAGATCGTCTACCAAGAGACCCAGTACTTC. This sequence encodes CASSEIVYQETQYF.

V is TRBV5-4 and J is TRBJ1-2; D is unresolved. The length of the CDR3 is 13 residues. Germline V gene lookup returns CDR1 SGHNT and CDR2 YYREEE (reference sequence). Between the trimmed V and J ends, which lost 4 bases and 5 bases, there was a span of 12 bases. The CDR3 region has the DNA TGTGCCAGCAGCCCTGGACTTGGGTATGGCTACACCTTC. Its protein product is CASSPGLGYGYTF.

Only one count was recorded for this clone. The CDR3, as DNA: TGTGCCAGCAGGGGCTCAAGGTCCTATAATTCACCCCTCCACTTT. Protein product: CASRGSRSYNSPLHF. The rearrangement links TRBV28 to TRBJ1-6; D call uncertain. The CDR3 length is 15 residues. The germline V gene encodes CDR1 MDHEN and CDR2 SYDVKM. V was trimmed by 6 bases and J by 1 base, leaving 10 bases between them.

The chain carries TRBV7-3 and TRBJ2-1, with 7 nucleotides matching TRBD1. With 3 bases clipped from V and 8 bases from J, the junction kept 4 bases outside the gene matches. The CDR3 consists of 13 residues. Germline CDR1 SGHTA, CDR2 FQGTGA. In DNA, the CDR3 is TGTGCCAGCAGCTTCCTACAGGGGTATGAGCAGTTCTTC. Protein product: CASSFLQGYEQFF.

This chain links TRBV28 with TRBJ2-7, with 9 bases lining up with TRBD1. CDR1 MDHEN and CDR2 SYDVKM come from the germline V gene. Trimming at V came to 5 bases and at J to 3 bases, leaving 5 bases not matched to a gene. CDR3 length equals 14 residues. This CDR3 is CASSRPGQGYEQYV. CDR3 coding DNA: TGTGCCAGCAGTAGGCCGGGACAGGGCTACGAGCAGTACGTC.

This clone was found a few times. This chain connects TRBV6-5 to TRBJ1-2; D remains unclear. V lost 6 bases and J lost 2, with 10 bases in between. This CDR3 is 13 amino acids long. Germline V gene sequence: CDR1 MNHEY, CDR2 SVGAGI. Here the CDR3 DNA reads TGTGCCAGCAGCGTAGGCACAAACTATGGCTACACCTTC. It is translated as CASSVGTNYGYTF.

This chain links TRBV7-8 with TRBJ2-5; tentative D call: TRBD2 (5 bases). The length of the CDR3 is 14 residues. Germline CDR1 reads SGHVS; CDR2 reads FQNEAQ. V was trimmed by 2 bases and J by 5 bases, leaving 12 bases between them. Here the CDR3 DNA reads TGTGCCAGCAGCTTAAGCCCCGGCGGGGAGACCCAGTACTTC. Protein sequence: CASSLSPGGETQYF. Full variable domain (outside the CDR3, taken from reference TRBV7-8 and TRBJ2-5): GAGVSQSPRYKVAKRGQDVALRCDPISGHVSLFWYQQALGQGPEFLTYFQNEAQLDKSGLPSDRFFAERPEGSVSTLKIQRTQQEDSAVYLCASSLSPGGETQYFGPGTRLLVL.

This sequence joins TRBV4-1 and TRBJ1-1; 8 bases match TRBD1. Trimming removed 2 bases from V and 3 bases from J; junction bases left unmatched: 11. The CDR3 contains 17 residues. CDR1 MGHRA and CDR2 YSYEKL come from the germline V gene. The CDR3 region has the DNA TGCGCCAGCAGCCAACTACTCAGGGGGCGAGGGGACACTGAAGCTTTCTTT. Translation gives CASSQLLRGRGDTEAFF.

The CDR3 sequence: CASSQDRARQGYQETQYF. In DNA form, the CDR3 reads TGTGCCAGCAGCCAAGATAGGGCTAGGCAGGGCTACCAAGAGACCCAGTACTTC. The chain carries TRBV3-1 (or the pseudogene TRBV3-2) and TRBJ2-5; a weak D match, TRBD1 (5 bases). Germline-derived CDR1 and CDR2 are LGHDT and YNNKEL (reference sequence). V shed 0 bases and J shed 0 bases, with 17 bases lying between them. The CDR3 spans 18 residues.

This chain joins TRBV6-6 and TRBJ1-2; D gene ambiguous. The V end was cut by 4 bases, the J end by 8 bases, with 17 bases between. This CDR3 region has 14 residues. The germline gives CDR1 MNHNY, CDR2 SVGAGI (reference sequence). CDR3 region: CASSLEGKGRGYTF. The CDR3 nucleotides read TGTGCCAGCAGTTTAGAAGGGAAGGGAAGGGGCTACACCTTC.

This clone was detected a few times. The chain carries TRBV19 and TRBJ1-3; D is unresolved. V was shortened by 0 bases and J by 4 bases, with 4 bases between the two germline ends. CDR1 is LNHDA and CDR2 is SQIVND in the germline V gene (reference sequence). This CDR3 comprises 13 residues. CDR3 coding DNA: TGTGCCAGTAGTATAGAAGGCGGAAACACCATATATTTT. Protein: CASSIEGGNTIYF.

This clone was seen a handful of times. The chain has TRBV3-1 (or the pseudogene TRBV3-2) and TRBJ2-5; possibly TRBD2 for D (6 bases). Germline values: CDR1 LGHDT, CDR2 YNNKEL (reference sequence). V lost 1 base and J lost 5, with 14 bases in between. The CDR3 consists of 15 residues. DNA for the CDR3: TGTGCCAGCAGCCAAGGACCCAGAGGAGGGGAGACCCAGTACTTC. Its translation is CASSQGPRGGETQYF.

CDR3 sequence: CASSPSPFQETQYF. CDR3 DNA: TGTGCCAGCAGCCCTTCCCCTTTTCAAGAGACCCAGTACTTC. This chain joins TRBV7-3 and TRBJ2-5; D ambiguous. Per germline, CDR1 SGHTA and CDR2 FQGTGA. Deletions cut 5 bases from V and 2 bases from J, with 12 bases between. There are 14 residues in the CDR3.

This clone was detected once. V usage is TRBV6-5 and J usage is TRBJ1-2, with 7 bases identical to TRBD1. Germline-derived CDR1 and CDR2 are MNHEY and SVGAGI. V was pared by 6 bases and J by 0 bases, with 4 bases of the junction left unmatched. The CDR3 covers 14 residues. The CDR3 DNA reads TGTGCCAGCAGGGATACAGGGGCTAACTATGGCTACACCTTC. It is translated as CASRDTGANYGYTF.

The rearrangement links TRBV7-2 to TRBJ2-1, with 11 bases that match TRBD2. In germline, CDR1 is SGHTA, CDR2 FQGNSA. V lost 2 bases, J lost 7 bases, and 4 bases stayed unmatched. The CDR3 sequence is 15 residues long. CDR3 loop: CASSLLIAGGNEQFF. The CDR3 nucleotides read TGTGCCAGCAGCTTATTAATAGCGGGGGGGAATGAGCAGTTCTTC. The full variable domain, rest sourced from reference TRBV7-2 and TRBJ2-1, is GAGVSQSPSNKVTEKGKDVELRCDPISGHTALYWYRQSLGQGLEFLIYFQGNSAPDKSGLPSDRFSAERTGGSVSTLTIQRTQQEDSAVYLCASSLLIAGGNEQFFGPGTRLTVL.

V and J are TRBV6-6 and TRBJ1-1; the match to TRBD1 covers 7 bases. The V gene end was trimmed by 5 bases and the J gene end by 0 bases; junction bases not matched to a gene: 6. Germline CDR1 reads MNHNY; CDR2 reads SVGAGI (reference sequence). This CDR3 contains 15 residues. The CDR3 DNA follows: TGTGCCAGCAGTGGCAACAGGGGAATGAACACTGAAGCTTTCTTT. Translated, it gives CASSGNRGMNTEAFF.

The chain employs TRBV9 and TRBJ2-5; TRBD1 might be the D (5 bases). Germline values: CDR1 SGDLS, CDR2 YYNGEE. The V end lost 5 bases, the J end lost 1 base, and 12 bases lay between the germline ends. The CDR3 has 14 amino acids. CDR3 loop: CASSVTERQETQYF. CDR3 in DNA: TGTGCCAGCAGTGTGACAGAGCGCCAAGAGACCCAGTACTTC.

The J gene is TRBJ1-2, the V gene TRBV19; D gene ambiguous. The V end was cut by 5 bases, the J end by 8 bases, with 15 bases between. Germline CDR1 and CDR2: LNHDA and SQIVND (reference sequence). This CDR3 has 13 amino acids. CDR3 amino acids: CASSPAILFGYTF. The CDR3, as DNA: TGTGCCAGTAGTCCAGCCATTCTATTCGGCTACACCTTC.

This chain's CDR3 is CASSRHVLTF. CDR3 DNA sequence: TGTGCCAGCAGTCGACACGTCCTCACCTTC. The chain combines TRBV2 with TRBJ1-2, with no clear D. Germline V gives CDR1 SNHLY, CDR2 FYNNEI. The CDR3 loop spans 10 amino acids. V was clipped by 5 bases and J by 13 bases, with 11 bases between them.

The rearrangement links TRBV10-3 to TRBJ2-5, with D unresolved. V lost 11 bases, J lost 1 base, and 14 bases lay in between. CDR3 length: 13 residues. Germline assignment: CDR1 ENHRY and CDR2 SYGVKD. For the CDR3, the DNA is TGTGCCCTCGCGCGCGGCCCCCAAGAGACCCAGTACTTC. Protein sequence: CALARGPQETQYF.

V and J are TRBV4-1 and TRBJ1-1; D is uncertain. Per germline, CDR1 MGHRA and CDR2 YSYEKL. With 4 bases removed from V and 4 bases from J, the gap between germline ends came to 4 bases. The CDR3 runs to 11 residues. This chain's CDR3 is CASSRGTEAFF. CDR3 DNA sequence: TGCGCCAGCAGCCGGGGCACTGAAGCTTTCTTT.